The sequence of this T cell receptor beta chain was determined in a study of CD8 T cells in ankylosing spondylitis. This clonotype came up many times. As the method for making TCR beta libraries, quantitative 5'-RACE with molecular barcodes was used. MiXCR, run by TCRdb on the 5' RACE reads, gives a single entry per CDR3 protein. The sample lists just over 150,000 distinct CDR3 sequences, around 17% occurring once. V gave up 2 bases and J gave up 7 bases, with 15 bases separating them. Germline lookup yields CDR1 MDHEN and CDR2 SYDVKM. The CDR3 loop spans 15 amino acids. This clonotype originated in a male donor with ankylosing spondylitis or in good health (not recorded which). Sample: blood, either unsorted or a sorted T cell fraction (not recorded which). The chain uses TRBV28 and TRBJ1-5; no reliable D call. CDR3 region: CASSLGGNAWQPQHF. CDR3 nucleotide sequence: TGTGCCAGCAGTTTAGGTGGGAATGCATGGCAGCCCCAGCATTTT.